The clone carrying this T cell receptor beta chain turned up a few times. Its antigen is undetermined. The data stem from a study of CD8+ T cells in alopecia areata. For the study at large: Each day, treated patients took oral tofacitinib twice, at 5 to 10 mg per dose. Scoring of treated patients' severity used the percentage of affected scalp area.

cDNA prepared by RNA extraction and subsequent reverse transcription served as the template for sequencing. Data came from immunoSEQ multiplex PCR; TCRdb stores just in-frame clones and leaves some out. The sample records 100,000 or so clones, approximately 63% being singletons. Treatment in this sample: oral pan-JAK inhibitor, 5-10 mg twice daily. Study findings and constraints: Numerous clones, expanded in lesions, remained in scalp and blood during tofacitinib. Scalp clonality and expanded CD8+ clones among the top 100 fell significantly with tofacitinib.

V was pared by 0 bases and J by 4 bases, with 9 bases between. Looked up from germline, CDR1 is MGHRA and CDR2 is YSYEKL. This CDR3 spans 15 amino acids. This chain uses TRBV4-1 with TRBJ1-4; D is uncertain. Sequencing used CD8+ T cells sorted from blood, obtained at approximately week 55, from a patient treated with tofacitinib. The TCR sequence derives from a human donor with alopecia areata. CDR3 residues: CASSQDPGDNEKLFF. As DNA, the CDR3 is TGCGCCAGCAGCCAAGATCCGGGCGATAATGAAAAACTGTTTTTT.